This T cell receptor beta chain was observed in a study of shared clonotypes between healthy human individuals. At deep level, the assay was performed. Method: immunoSEQ multiplex PCR; TCRdb's copy keeps in-frame clones and lacks some. The table has 2 million to 2.5 million clones, about 90% seen once. The V segment lost 5 bases and the J segment 1 base; nucleotides outside the gene matches: 10. Germline V CDR1 and CDR2: LGHNA, YNFKEQ. The CDR3 loop spans 17 amino acids. This sequence joins TRBV4-2 and TRBJ2-2; TRBD2 matches 7 bases. Sequenced: naive CD4+ T cells from PBMCs. The subset: CD45RA+ positively selected. The receptor's source is a man aged 18 to 29 in good health. Some clones in this sample may be carry-over from other donors' samples. This CDR3 is CASSSPGGALNTGELFF. The CDR3 coding sequence is TGTGCCAGCAGCTCCCCGGGGGGAGCGCTGAACACCGGGGAGCTGTTTTTT.